Listed below are T cell receptor beta chains from one sample, sequenced in a study of control samples from healthy donors and cancer patients. Data came from immunoSEQ multiplex PCR; TCRdb stores just in-frame clones and leaves some out. The sample yields 90,000 to 100,000 clones, around 82% seen once. Input material: blood. The receptors come from a man aged 55 to 70 in good health. The CDR3 runs from the conserved cysteine through the conserved F or W. Fields, in order: J gene, V gene, CDR3 protein.

J gene: TRBJ1-1; V gene: TRBV11-2; CDR3 protein: CASSFRNSEAFF
J gene: TRBJ2-6; V gene: TRBV5-1; CDR3 protein: CASSYPGALISGANVLTF
J gene: TRBJ2-3; V gene: TRBV18; CDR3 protein: CASGPLQLSTDTQYF
J gene: TRBJ2-7; V gene: TRBV7-9; CDR3 protein: CASSRDWRYEQYF
J gene: TRBJ2-1; V gene: TRBV4-2; CDR3 protein: CASSLNVGNEQFF
J gene: TRBJ1-1; V gene: TRBV30; CDR3 protein: CAWSPGVTEAFF
J gene: TRBJ1-5; V gene: TRBV13; CDR3 protein: CASSYSGGGNQPQHF
J gene: TRBJ1-2; V gene: TRBV30; CDR3 protein: CAWSIGFMDYGYTF
J gene: TRBJ1-1; V gene: TRBV24-1; CDR3 protein: CATSDASRAEAFF
J gene: TRBJ1-4; V gene: TRBV18; CDR3 protein: CASSPGTGGEKLFF
J gene: TRBJ1-1; V gene: TRBV7-6; CDR3 protein: CASSLGTANTEAFF
J gene: TRBJ2-2; V gene: TRBV5-1; CDR3 protein: CASSLQGAGELFF
J gene: TRBJ1-1; V gene: TRBV29-1; CDR3 protein: CSVEVGPLNTEAFF
J gene: TRBJ1-4; V gene: TRBV30; CDR3 protein: CAWSAPWGTGLDEKLFF
J gene: TRBJ1-4; V gene: TRBV7-9; CDR3 protein: CASSLAGGEKLFF
J gene: TRBJ2-3; V gene: TRBV2; CDR3 protein: CASEWRGSTDTQYF
J gene: TRBJ1-2; V gene: TRBV4-2; CDR3 protein: CASSQDRVGGLGYTF
J gene: TRBJ2-7; V gene: TRBV12-3/TRBV12-4; CDR3 protein: CASSFPGSEQYF
J gene: TRBJ1-5; V gene: TRBV10-1; CDR3 protein: CATKDREDQPQHF
J gene: TRBJ1-5; V gene: TRBV30; CDR3 protein: CAWSGTGNQPQHF
J gene: TRBJ2-7; V gene: TRBV3-1/TRBV3-2; CDR3 protein: CASSSGEFEQYF
J gene: TRBJ1-5; V gene: TRBV5-1; CDR3 protein: CASSLGLGGDQPQHF
J gene: TRBJ2-7; V gene: TRBV5-4; CDR3 protein: CASSSGTDYEQYF
J gene: TRBJ1-4; V gene: TRBV2; CDR3 protein: CASREDSEKLFF
J gene: TRBJ2-3; V gene: TRBV10-1; CDR3 protein: CASSERSSGSTYTQYF
J gene: TRBJ1-6; V gene: TRBV5-1; CDR3 protein: CASSLAGDKGLSPLHF
J gene: TRBJ2-1; V gene: TRBV9; CDR3 protein: CASSVEDNEQFF
J gene: TRBJ2-5; V gene: TRBV6-5; CDR3 protein: CASSTVKQETQYF
J gene: TRBJ1-1; V gene: TRBV14; CDR3 protein: CASSRHRGLRTEAFF
J gene: TRBJ1-4; V gene: TRBV30; CDR3 protein: CAWRGTGNGEKLFF
J gene: TRBJ1-4; V gene: TRBV9; CDR3 protein: CASSPRQGEEKLFF
J gene: TRBJ1-1; V gene: TRBV6-5; CDR3 protein: CASSWGKNTEAFF
J gene: TRBJ1-4; V gene: TRBV11-2; CDR3 protein: CASSFQGYNEKLFF
J gene: TRBJ1-2; V gene: TRBV7-9; CDR3 protein: CASSLNRGYYDYGYTF
J gene: TRBJ1-4; V gene: TRBV7-6; CDR3 protein: CASSLDGRGEKLFF
J gene: TRBJ1-5; V gene: TRBV3-1/TRBV3-2; CDR3 protein: CASSQDPGTASAQHF
J gene: TRBJ2-7; V gene: TRBV2; CDR3 protein: CASREGQGAFYEQYF
J gene: TRBJ1-4; V gene: TRBV27; CDR3 protein: CASSPNGGRNEKLFF
J gene: TRBJ2-7; V gene: TRBV25-1; CDR3 protein: CASSDWTVGAYEQYF
J gene: TRBJ2-7; V gene: TRBV5-4; CDR3 protein: CASSSGIDLRSYF
J gene: TRBJ1-3; V gene: TRBV28; CDR3 protein: CASWARSGNTIYF
J gene: TRBJ1-5; V gene: TRBV6-2/TRBV6-3; CDR3 protein: CASGYSNQPQHF
J gene: TRBJ2-2; V gene: TRBV20-1; CDR3 protein: CSARYTGELFF
J gene: TRBJ1-1; V gene: TRBV12-3/TRBV12-4; CDR3 protein: CASSSGPGAFF
J gene: TRBJ2-7; V gene: TRBV7-2; CDR3 protein: CASSSDGAYEQYF
J gene: TRBJ2-7; V gene: TRBV28; CDR3 protein: CASSTVVSEASYEQYF
J gene: TRBJ1-1; V gene: TRBV7-2; CDR3 protein: CASSPTPGAEAFF
J gene: TRBJ2-7; V gene: TRBV11-2; CDR3 protein: CASSSLGQGTYEQYF